This is a list of T cell receptor beta chains from one sample in a study of CD8 T cells in ankylosing spondylitis. TCRdb analysed the 5' RACE reads with MiXCR anew, one entry per CDR3 protein. Found here are a few hundred thousand distinct CDR3 sequences, roughly 12% of them singletons; the top ten hold 9.1%. The sample comprised blood, either unsorted or a sorted T cell fraction (not recorded which). Receptor source: a female donor with ankylosing spondylitis or in good health (not recorded which). CDR3s leave out the opening cysteine and the closing phenylalanine or tryptophan.

cdr3_aa,j_call,v_call,cdr3_length
SAPRGASGRNEQF,TRBJ2-1,TRBV20-1,13
ASFPRPGLVTGELF,TRBJ2-2,TRBV5-1,14
ASRPGQGNNEQF,TRBJ2-1,TRBV2,12
SAQGSGDTQY,TRBJ2-3,TRBV29-1,10
ASSLYREVGNEQF,TRBJ2-1,TRBV12-3/TRBV12-4,13
AIKNQGTFSGNTGELF,TRBJ2-2,TRBV11-2,16
ASSLDGRGSSYEQY,TRBJ2-7,TRBV5-5,14
ASSPRLAQETQY,TRBJ2-5,TRBV7-8,12
ATSRERATAEAF,TRBJ1-1,TRBV15,12
ASSLNSLTGAYYGYT,TRBJ1-2,TRBV27,15
ASSPLAAGANVLT,TRBJ2-6,TRBV12-3/TRBV12-4,13
AWSVFPGDISTDTQY,TRBJ2-3,TRBV30,15
ASTPNREQF,TRBJ2-1,TRBV28,9
SAPGQTYEKLF,TRBJ1-4,TRBV20-1,11
SARAGRGYEQY,TRBJ2-7,TRBV20-1,11
CARATLSRGSNQPQH,TRBJ1-5,TRBV20-1,15
ASSPNWGLAGDHSYNEQF,TRBJ2-1,TRBV7-7,18
ASSLFSFSYEQY,TRBJ2-7,TRBV27,12
ASSLRLGTGSTDTQY,TRBJ2-3,TRBV7-2,15
ASSLDRDLAIRELF,TRBJ2-2,TRBV7-6,14
ASRIRKAPDTQY,TRBJ2-3,TRBV12-3/TRBV12-4,12
ASSSRWTRTDTQY,TRBJ2-3,TRBV5-5,13
ASSWGGGTYNEQF,TRBJ2-1,TRBV5-1,13
ASSSGTGSSGANVLT,TRBJ2-6,TRBV7-8,15
SASGPTNEKLF,TRBJ1-4,TRBV20-1,11
ASSSGQGRESPLH,TRBJ1-6,TRBV7-3,13
ASEGPSYNEQF,TRBJ2-1,TRBV5-1,11
ATSDYDQLAQTQY,TRBJ2-3,TRBV24-1,13
ASSTSFGELF,TRBJ2-2,TRBV12-3/TRBV12-4,10
ASSRPLARLNEQF,TRBJ2-1,TRBV14,13
ASREQGSYNEQF,TRBJ2-1,TRBV6-1,12
SVTTRPVGAMDEQY,TRBJ2-7,TRBV29-1,14
ATSREWGQWTGRGYT,TRBJ1-2,TRBV15,15
SARRGRNSNQPQH,TRBJ1-5,TRBV20-1,13
ASSLRAGGSDYEQY,TRBJ2-7,TRBV7-2,14
SASDNTDTQY,TRBJ2-3,TRBV20-1,10
ATSTTGDGYNEQF,TRBJ2-1,TRBV6-1,13
ASSLGGGQGYNEQF,TRBJ2-1,TRBV7-2,14
ASSLHGGSGELF,TRBJ2-2,TRBV4-3,12
ASSFGGVNSGNTIY,TRBJ1-3,TRBV7-2,14
ASSVATGGQADSYT,TRBJ1-2,TRBV9,14
ASSPNRDRGYEQY,TRBJ2-7,TRBV5-5,13
ASSVGSGLGYNEQF,TRBJ2-1,TRBV9,14
SARQGFLNEQY,TRBJ2-7,TRBV20-1,11
ASCDRDSSDTQY,TRBJ2-3,TRBV5-1,12
SAIDQPNSPLH,TRBJ1-6,TRBV20-1,11
ASSQGVRFYEQY,TRBJ2-7,TRBV4-3,12